The text below deals with one T cell receptor (beta chain). This CDR3 is 17 amino acids long. Trimming at V came to 3 bases and at J to 2 bases, leaving 6 bases not matched to a gene. Germline CDR1 reads MGHDK; CDR2 reads SYGVNS. These data come from a study of blood T cell repertoires in COVID-19. Study-level background: Sources were T cells, B-cell-depleted T cells, or PBMCs; the material itself was cDNA or gDNA.

Some clones are missing from TCRdb's copy, which holds only in-frame ones; the method was immunoSEQ multiplex PCR. The data hold fewer than 450,000 clones, with over 75% observed a single time. This sequence joins TRBV25-1 and TRBJ2-3; 12 bases match TRBD2. The clonotype comes from a woman aged 30 to 39 who had recovered from COVID-19. The source material was PBMCs or T cells enriched from blood (not recorded which). This CDR3 is CASSELAGGLFTDTQYF. In nucleotides, the CDR3 is TGTGCCAGCAGTGAGCTAGCGGGGGGGTTGTTCACAGATACGCAGTATTTT.